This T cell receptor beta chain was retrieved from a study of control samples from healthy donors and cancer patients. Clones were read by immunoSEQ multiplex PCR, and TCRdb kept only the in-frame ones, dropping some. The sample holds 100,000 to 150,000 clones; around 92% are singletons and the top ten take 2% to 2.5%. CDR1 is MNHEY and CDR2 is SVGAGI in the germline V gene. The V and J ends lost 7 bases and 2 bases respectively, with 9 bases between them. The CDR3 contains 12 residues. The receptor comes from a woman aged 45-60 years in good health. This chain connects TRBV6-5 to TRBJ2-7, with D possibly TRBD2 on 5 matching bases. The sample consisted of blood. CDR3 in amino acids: CASTSGTYEQYF. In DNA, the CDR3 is TGTGCCAGCACCTCCGGGACCTACGAGCAGTACTTC.